The source of this TCR beta chain is a study of beta chain features in type 1 diabetes (dated by TCRdb to the late 2010s). Background on the whole study: No differences in mean age, gender distribution, total cell number or subset yield were found between patients and healthy donors. Whereas all 28 donors provided naive and central memory subsets, regulatory and stem cell-like memory subsets were isolated from just 8 patients and about 8 healthy donors. A total of 85 million to 110 million sorted cells were examined across all samples, and RNA yield correlated strongly with the number of cells per subset. The study compared TCRB repertoires of sorted circulating CD4+ T cell subsets between recently diagnosed type 1 diabetes patients and matched healthy donors. Overall results and qualifications from the work: Only small numbers of individuals were included in the HLA sub-analyses, which left unresolved whether HLA type had any influence on TCRB rearrangement. Because cDNA rather than genomic DNA was sequenced, highly expressing activated cells could have been over-represented, although no difference in activation and CD3 levels was found between groups. At VDJ recombination sites, type 1 diabetes patients had fewer insertions and more deleted nucleotides, which implies abnormalities in thymic rearrangement. Naive, central memory and regulatory TCRB repertoires appeared to be more alike among patients than among healthy donors. A moderate but significant shortening of TCRB CDR3 length was observed in type 1 diabetes patients in all four CD4+ subsets. PCR may preferentially amplify shorter templates, but because patient and control samples were amplified and corrected together, any resulting skew would affect both groups equally.

Each donor gave one peripheral blood draw, approximately 0.11 L on average, collected into heparinised tubes. A BD FACSAria II was used to sort naive, central memory, regulatory and stem cell-like memory CD4+ T cells with a panel that included CD45RO, CCR7, CD25, CD127, CD95 and CD27. All sorted populations exceeded 95% purity. PBMCs were separated immediately by Lymphoprep density gradient centrifugation and were stained directly, without being cultured. So that batch effects would be minimized, each experiment stained and sorted samples in pairs, pairing one healthy donor with one patient. The germline V gene specifies SGHAT as CDR1 and FQNNGV as CDR2. The cysteine opens and the phenylalanine closes a CDR3 of 15 amino acids. Here the CDR3 DNA is all that survives: 45 bases in frame from base 1. V ends up 6 bases short and J 4 bases short, with an unmatched junction base count of 9. Concerning this clone itself: The target of this receptor is not known. No base quality information exists; no much larger clone differs at one position.

The High Capacity cDNA Reverse Transcription Kit was used to reverse transcribe all of the isolated RNA, meaning that expressed TCRB transcripts were what got sequenced. Deep immunoSEQ sequencing was applied to naive, central memory and regulatory T cell samples, giving an average of around 4 million total reads per sample. After sorted cells were lysed in RLT buffer, RNA was extracted with DNase-treated RNeasy Micro or Mini kits, with the choice depending on cell number. To prevent cross-contamination, each cell subset was processed individually, whereas patient and healthy donor samples were processed jointly. The immunoSEQ multiplex PCR was used to amplify TCRB sequences from cDNA, yielding 87-bp fragments that span the CDR3 region. The amplicons were sequenced using the Illumina HiSeq platform. The original methods were these. PCR bias was corrected computationally using synthetic template baselines, and reads within Hamming distance 2 were collapsed, with unmergeable singletons discarded. Reads were aligned to IMGT to assign V, D and J genes, CDR3 length, and insertions or deletions at six rearrangement sites. Within each subset, clonotype counts were normalized to sorted cell number, and only after that were true diversity and Gini coefficients computed with the tcR R package. The overlap coefficient, calculated on TCRB nucleotide sequences, was used to measure repertoire sharing. TCRdb carries this immuneACCESS record with in-frame sequences only. Its versions omit some clonotypes, under half of them owing to an unresolved V gene in the studies checked, with the rest unexplained. V and J calls and clone size follow that table, whereas D and trimming were derived from the DNA. The sample table lists 160,000 or so clones, about 9% of them with a count of one. 0.7% of the sample rests with the top ten.

Sequenced material: central memory CD4+ T cells from blood. The receptor was derived from a woman aged 25 to 39 with type 1 diabetes. The rearranged segments are TRBV11-2 and TRBJ2-7, and 10 junction bases match TRBD2. CDR3 reads: CASSPSGSAGYEQYF. In nucleotide form, the sequence is TGTGCCAGCAGTCCTAGCGGGAGTGCGGGGTACGAGCAGTACTTC.